The rows below give T cell receptor beta chains drawn from one sample of a study of monozygotic twins with inflammatory bowel disease. TCRdb reworked the 5' RACE reads into one entry per CDR3 protein, no DNA. The sample has approximately 330,000 distinct CDR3 sequences. Material for sequencing was blood. These receptors all stem from a human donor with ulcerative colitis or Crohn's disease, or a healthy co-twin of an affected twin (not recorded which). Both conserved end residues are part of each CDR3.

v_call: TRBV6-6; j_call: TRBJ1-1; cdr3_aa: CASRRMNTEAFF
v_call: TRBV24-1; j_call: TRBJ2-5; cdr3_aa: CATSDPNQETQYF
v_call: TRBV30; j_call: TRBJ1-2; cdr3_aa: CAWRGEVPGGYTF
v_call: TRBV5-1; j_call: TRBJ2-1; cdr3_aa: CASSLSGPYNEQFF
v_call: TRBV7-2; j_call: TRBJ1-4; cdr3_aa: CASSLVLPTGEKLFF
v_call: TRBV25-1; j_call: TRBJ2-5; cdr3_aa: CASSELRGVETQYF
v_call: TRBV5-1; j_call: TRBJ2-3; cdr3_aa: CASSTRDGTDTQYF
v_call: TRBV29-1; j_call: TRBJ2-7; cdr3_aa: CSASGGSTYEQYF
v_call: TRBV12-3/TRBV12-4; j_call: TRBJ1-2; cdr3_aa: CASSRTNYGYTF
v_call: TRBV7-2; j_call: TRBJ2-7; cdr3_aa: CASSLGYAEQYF
v_call: TRBV7-2; j_call: TRBJ2-1; cdr3_aa: CASRGGGGSYNEQFF
v_call: TRBV5-1; j_call: TRBJ2-7; cdr3_aa: CASSLKGDEQYF
v_call: TRBV15; j_call: TRBJ1-6; cdr3_aa: CATSSLEGDNSPLHF
v_call: TRBV4-3; j_call: TRBJ1-1; cdr3_aa: CASSQSVMNTEAFF
v_call: TRBV28; j_call: TRBJ2-5; cdr3_aa: CASTGGGRQETQYF
v_call: TRBV5-1; j_call: TRBJ2-4; cdr3_aa: CASSLSGTQGDIQYF
v_call: TRBV4-2; j_call: TRBJ1-4; cdr3_aa: CASSQVKGSNEKLFF